A single sample gave rise to the 15 T cell receptor beta chains below, sequenced in a study of identical twins. TCRdb redid the calling of the 5' RACE reads with MiXCR, one entry per CDR3 protein. The data show over 600,000 distinct CDR3 sequences, about 20% seen once. These sequences were also reported in another study, on T cells expressing NK-cell markers.

The specimen was PBMCs. These receptors were taken from a woman aged 18-29 years in good health.

The CDR3 nucleotides read TGTGCCAGCACCCTTAGCGGGAGGGCCTACAATGAGCAGTTCTTC. It codes for CASTLSGRAYNEQFF. The gene calls are TRBV6-2 or TRBV6-3 and TRBJ2-1; 11 bases are a match to TRBD2. V shed 7 bases and J 2 bases; nucleotides not matched to a gene: 4. The germline V gene has CDR1 MNHEY and CDR2 SVGEGT. CDR3 length equals 15 residues.

The rearrangement uses TRBV12-3 or TRBV12-4 and TRBJ1-1, with D unclear. V lost 6 bases, J lost 3 bases, and 14 bases lay in between. The CDR3 covers 14 residues. DNA for the CDR3: TGTGCCAGCAGCCTCCCCCCTTCGGACACTGAAGCTTTCTTT. Translated, it gives CASSLPPSDTEAFF.

Ten or more counts support this clonotype. This rearrangement joins TRBV12-3 or TRBV12-4 to TRBJ2-5; D ambiguous. CDR3 size: 15 residues. Trimming cost V 1 base and J 5 bases, with 14 bases left between them. CDR3 DNA sequence: TGTGCCAGCAGTTTAGAGTCCCCGGTCCGGGAGACCCAGTACTTC. Amino acids: CASSLESPVRETQYF.

This clonotype came up a few times. V is TRBV7-2 and J is TRBJ2-7, with TRBD2 identical over 7 bases. Germline V gene data show CDR1 as SGHTA and CDR2 as FQGNSA. This CDR3 contains 15 residues. Germline trimming cut 5 bases from V and 3 bases from J; bases unmatched to any gene: 10. CDR3 DNA sequence: TGTGCCAGCAGCCCTCGGACTAGTTGGGGCTACGAGCAGTACTTC. Translating gives CASSPRTSWGYEQYF.

This clonotype came up many times. The gene calls are TRBV5-1 and TRBJ2-7; 10 bases agree with TRBD1. Trimming at V came to 4 bases and at J to 0 bases, leaving 4 bases not matched to a gene. The CDR3 is made up of 15 amino acids. The germline gives CDR1 SGHRS, CDR2 YFSETQ. CDR3 bases: TGCGCCAGCAGCGACCGGACAGGGGGCTCCTACGAGCAGTACTTC. This translates into CASSDRTGGSYEQYF.

This clonotype was detected only a few times. V and J are TRBV12-3 or TRBV12-4 and TRBJ2-3; the D is unclear. Between the trimmed V and J ends, which lost 4 bases and 6 bases, there was a span of 17 bases. The CDR3 has 15 amino acids. The CDR3 sequence: CASSSPRLADDTQYF. CDR3 nucleotide sequence: TGTGCCAGCAGTTCCCCACGTTTGGCGGATGATACGCAGTATTTT.

The chain carries TRBV12-3 or TRBV12-4 and TRBJ2-5, with TRBD2 identical over 10 bases. CDR3 size: 14 residues. The J segment lost 4 bases and the V segment lost 5 bases, leaving 4 bases of the junction unmatched. The CDR3 region has the DNA TGTGCCAGCAGTATGTCTAGCGGGAGAGAGACCCAGTACTTC. It codes for CASSMSSGRETQYF.

This sequence joins TRBV5-1 and TRBJ2-1, with 11 positions matching TRBD2. Unmatched junction bases numbered 6, after V lost 0 bases and J lost 7 bases. In germline, CDR1 is SGHRS, CDR2 YFSETQ. There are 16 residues in the CDR3. CDR3 protein: CASSLGTSGSRNEQFF. CDR3 DNA sequence: TGCGCCAGCAGCTTGGGCACTAGCGGGAGTAGGAATGAGCAGTTCTTC.

This clonotype was seen only a few times. The genes are TRBV5-1 and TRBJ2-7; TRBD1 aligns across 7 bases. The CDR3 length is 14 residues. Per the germline V gene, CDR1 is SGHRS and CDR2 is YFSETQ. J was trimmed by 2 bases and V by 2 bases; bases with no gene match: 4. CDR3 sequence: CASSFTGAAYEQYF. CDR3 nucleotide sequence: TGCGCCAGCAGCTTCACAGGGGCCGCCTACGAGCAGTACTTC.

V usage is TRBV20-1 and J usage is TRBJ1-2, with D possibly being TRBD1 (6 bases). Looked up from germline, CDR1 is DFQATT and CDR2 is SNEGSKA (reference sequence). This CDR3 has 18 residues. V lost 0 bases to trimming and J lost 4 bases, with 24 bases between them. The CDR3 protein is CSARDPTDRDTFSYGYTF. CDR3 nucleotide sequence: TGCAGTGCTAGAGATCCTACCGACCGGGACACCTTCTCCTATGGCTACACCTTC.

J is TRBJ2-5 and V is TRBV6-5; 15 bases match TRBD2. Per the germline V gene, CDR1 is MNHEY and CDR2 is SVGAGI. The CDR3 loop spans 18 amino acids. J lost 4 bases, V lost 4 bases, and 10 bases had no gene match. The CDR3 protein is CASSLRGTSGRKRETQYF. In DNA form, the CDR3 reads TGTGCCAGCAGTTTAAGGGGGACTAGCGGGAGGAAGCGAGAGACCCAGTACTTC.

The rearrangement uses TRBV10-3 and TRBJ2-7; D call uncertain. The CDR3 contains 11 residues. The germline V gene encodes CDR1 ENHRY and CDR2 SYGVKD. The V end lost 6 bases, the J end lost 5 bases, and 8 bases lay between the germline ends. As DNA, the CDR3 is TGTGCCATCAGGGGCGCCGACGAGCAGTACTTC. Its protein product is CAIRGADEQYF.

This clonotype has only a few counts. J is TRBJ2-1 and V is TRBV20-1; 7 bases fit TRBD2. The germline gives CDR1 DFQATT, CDR2 SNEGSKA (reference sequence). The CDR3 covers 14 residues. Trimming removed 1 base from V and 7 bases from J; junction bases left unmatched: 7. CDR3 coding DNA: TGCAGTGCTAGAGCTCGGGACTACATTAATGAGCAGTTCTTC. It translates to CSARARDYINEQFF.

This clonotype was detected only a few times. The chain is built from TRBV15 and TRBJ2-5; D possibly uses TRBD1 or TRBD2 (5 bases each). V was pared by 5 bases and J by 5 bases, with 12 bases between. The CDR3 extends over 13 amino acids. Germline values: CDR1 LNHNV, CDR2 YYDKDF (reference sequence). The CDR3 DNA is TGTGCCACCAGCCTGTATCGGGGCGAGACCCAGTACTTC. This translates into CATSLYRGETQYF.

This clonotype was observed a handful of times. This chain links TRBV20-1 with TRBJ1-5, with 10 positions matching TRBD1. The length of the CDR3 is 16 residues. Germline-derived CDR1 and CDR2 are DFQATT and SNEGSKA (reference sequence). With 3 bases clipped from V and 6 bases from J, the junction kept 11 bases outside the gene matches. This chain's CDR3 is CSASRGDRGGSQPQHF. Written as DNA, the CDR3 is TGCAGTGCTAGTAGGGGGGACAGGGGAGGGTCTCAGCCCCAGCATTTT.